This T cell receptor beta chain was recovered during a study of T cells in Graves' hyperthyroidism and ophthalmopathy. RNA transcripts yielded amplified TCR beta CDR3 regions. HTBI primers were employed in a first-round RT-PCR of the TCR CDR3. TCRdb processed the multiplex PCR reads anew with MiXCR; each CDR3 protein has one entry. Found here are around 340,000 distinct CDR3 sequences, around a sixth of them singletons; the top ten hold roughly a sixth. Germline V gene sequence: CDR1 KGHSH, CDR2 LQKENI. V dropped 5 bases and J dropped 2 bases, with 6 bases sitting between them. The CDR3 spans 12 residues. This clonotype came up many times. Antigen unknown. Study conclusions and caveats: Blood held most thyroid clonotypes expanded above 0.001 frequency. Ophthalmopathy was told apart from stable hyperthyroidism by a 13 V-J model.

This sequence originates from a woman aged 40 to 50 with Graves' ophthalmopathy. The rearrangement uses TRBV18 and TRBJ2-5; unclear D gene. The sequenced sample consisted of blood. For the CDR3, the DNA is TGTGCCAGCTCAGGACGGCAAGAGACCCAGTACTTC. It translates to CASSGRQETQYF.